This TCR beta chain was sequenced for a study of control samples from healthy donors and cancer patients. CDR1 LNHDA and CDR2 SQIVND come from the germline V gene (reference sequence). Trimming shortened V by 8 bases and J by 3 bases, and 11 bases separated the two germline ends. The CDR3 has 12 residues. Profiled with immunoSEQ multiplex PCR; TCRdb holds only in-frame clones, not every one. The table has under 450,000 clones, approximately 92% seen once; the top ten hold 6% to 7%. Sample: PBMCs. The TCR sequence derives from a man aged 40-49 years with head and neck cancer. V is TRBV19 and J is TRBJ2-7; D unclear. Here the CDR3 reads CASDLLDYEQYF. The CDR3 nucleotides are TGTGCCAGTGACTTATTAGACTACGAGCAGTACTTC.